These T cell receptor beta chains were read from a single sample in a study of OX40 agonist ivuxolimab in advanced cancers. TCRdb's copy holds only in-frame clones and misses some; the assay was immunoSEQ multiplex PCR. The sample has more than 65,000 clones; 70% to 90% are singletons. Sequenced here: CD4+ or CD8+ T cells sorted from blood, sampled in a trial of the OX40 agonist ivuxolimab. These receptors came from an adult with an advanced solid tumor such as melanoma, head and neck, liver or kidney cancer. The CDR3 runs from the conserved cysteine through the conserved F or W. Each record gives: J gene, V gene, clone size, D gene, CDR3 DNA, CDR3 protein. D genes are given only for firm matches. The size entry is marked missing in some rows and otherwise reads once, few, many or a size class.

J gene: TRBJ2-2
V gene: TRBV19
clone size: -
D gene: TRBD2
CDR3 DNA: TGTGCCAGTAGTATCGGGCTAGCGGGAGCTGCCGGGGAGCTGTTTTTT
CDR3 protein: CASSIGLAGAAGELFF

J gene: TRBJ1-1
V gene: TRBV15
clone size: few
D gene: -
CDR3 DNA: TGTGCCACCAGCAGAGGGAGGGTGGGAAACACTGAAGCTTTCTTT
CDR3 protein: CATSRGRVGNTEAFF

J gene: TRBJ2-7
V gene: TRBV28
clone size: -
D gene: TRBD1
CDR3 DNA: TGTGCCAGCAGTTTAAGCCCGAGGACAGGTTACTACGAGCAGTACTTC
CDR3 protein: CASSLSPRTGYYEQYF

J gene: TRBJ2-5
V gene: TRBV6-1
clone size: few
D gene: -
CDR3 DNA: TGTGCCAGCAGCGAAATGAGGGGTTCAGAGACCCAGTACTTC
CDR3 protein: CASSEMRGSETQYF

J gene: TRBJ1-4
V gene: TRBV5-6
clone size: -
D gene: -
CDR3 DNA: TGTGCCAGCAGCTTGATGGGGCGTCTTAATGAAAAACTGTTTTTT
CDR3 protein: CASSLMGRLNEKLFF

J gene: TRBJ2-7
V gene: TRBV11-1
clone size: -
D gene: TRBD2
CDR3 DNA: TGTGCCAGCAGCTCAGACAGCGGGAGGGCCTACGAGCAGTACTTC
CDR3 protein: CASSSDSGRAYEQYF

J gene: TRBJ2-7
V gene: TRBV2
clone size: -
D gene: -
CDR3 DNA: TGTGCCAGCAGCCCTTCCGCTTTTTTGAGCCTGCAGGGCGAGCAGTACTTC
CDR3 protein: CASSPSAFLSLQGEQYF

J gene: TRBJ2-7
V gene: TRBV18
clone size: -
D gene: TRBD1
CDR3 DNA: TGTGCCAGCTTCCGGGACAGGAAGGAAGAGCAGTACTTC
CDR3 protein: CASFRDRKEEQYF

J gene: TRBJ1-6
V gene: TRBV5-4
clone size: few
D gene: -
CDR3 DNA: TGTGCCAGCAGCTGGGACCACAGGGAACCCCTCCACTTT
CDR3 protein: CASSWDHREPLHF

J gene: TRBJ1-4
V gene: TRBV6-5
clone size: -
D gene: TRBD1
CDR3 DNA: TGTGCCAGCAGCACAGGGGAGGCAACTAATGAAAAACTGTTTTTT
CDR3 protein: CASSTGEATNEKLFF

J gene: TRBJ2-5
V gene: TRBV5-1
clone size: -
D gene: -
CDR3 DNA: TGCGCCAGCAGCTCGACTAGATTACAAGAGACCCAGTACTTC
CDR3 protein: CASSSTRLQETQYF

J gene: TRBJ2-3
V gene: TRBV9
clone size: -
D gene: TRBD2
CDR3 DNA: TGTGCCAGCAGCGTAGGTCTAGCGGGCACAGATACGCAGTATTTT
CDR3 protein: CASSVGLAGTDTQYF

J gene: TRBJ2-5
V gene: TRBV7-2
clone size: -
D gene: TRBD1
CDR3 DNA: TGTGCCAGCAGCTTGGACAGGGCGCAGGAGACCCAGTACTTC
CDR3 protein: CASSLDRAQETQYF

J gene: TRBJ2-5
V gene: TRBV5-1
clone size: few
D gene: TRBD1
CDR3 DNA: TGCGCCAGCAGCTTGGCGGGACAGGGAGAGACCCAGTACTTC
CDR3 protein: CASSLAGQGETQYF

J gene: TRBJ2-5
V gene: TRBV5-1
clone size: few
D gene: TRBD1
CDR3 DNA: TGCGCCAGCAGTTGGCAGGGGGCGCGAGAGACCCAGTACTTC
CDR3 protein: CASSWQGARETQYF

J gene: TRBJ1-6
V gene: TRBV6-6
clone size: -
D gene: TRBD1
CDR3 DNA: TGTGCCAGCAGTCCAGGGACAGGGGGCAATTCACCCCTCCACTTT
CDR3 protein: CASSPGTGGNSPLHF

J gene: TRBJ2-1
V gene: TRBV19
clone size: few
D gene: -
CDR3 DNA: TGTGCCAGATTAAGGGGGTCCCCGTACAATGAGCAGTTCTTC
CDR3 protein: CARLRGSPYNEQFF

J gene: TRBJ1-5
V gene: TRBV23-1
clone size: -
D gene: -
CDR3 DNA: TGCGCCAGCAGTCAATTAAGGACAGCCGATCAGCCCCAGCATTTT
CDR3 protein: CASSQLRTADQPQHF

J gene: TRBJ1-4
V gene: TRBV28
clone size: -
D gene: -
CDR3 DNA: TGTGCCAGCAGTTCGACAGTTCGGACTGAAAAACTGTTTTTT
CDR3 protein: CASSSTVRTEKLFF

J gene: TRBJ2-6
V gene: TRBV28
clone size: -
D gene: TRBD1
CDR3 DNA: TGTGCCAGCAGTGCTTGGGACAGGGGGCCCTCTGGGGCCAACGTCCTGACTTTC
CDR3 protein: CASSAWDRGPSGANVLTF

J gene: TRBJ1-5
V gene: TRBV6-5
clone size: -
D gene: -
CDR3 DNA: TGTGCCAGCAGTTACTCACGGGGAGTCGGCAATCAGCCCCAGCATTTT
CDR3 protein: CASSYSRGVGNQPQHF

J gene: TRBJ2-2
V gene: TRBV11-3
clone size: -
D gene: -
CDR3 DNA: TGTGCCAGCAGCTTGGTATTTAGCACCGGGGAGCTGTTTTTT
CDR3 protein: CASSLVFSTGELFF

J gene: TRBJ2-7
V gene: TRBV5-6
clone size: -
D gene: -
CDR3 DNA: TGTGCCAGCAGTGAGTGGGGATCGACCTACGAGCAGTACTTC
CDR3 protein: CASSEWGSTYEQYF

J gene: TRBJ2-2
V gene: TRBV11-2
clone size: -
D gene: -
CDR3 DNA: TGTGCCAGCATCCCAGGGTCCGGGGAGCTGTTTTTT
CDR3 protein: CASIPGSGELFF

J gene: TRBJ1-2
V gene: TRBV30
clone size: -
D gene: -
CDR3 DNA: TGTGCCTGGAGAACAGACGCTTACTATGGCTACACCTTC
CDR3 protein: CAWRTDAYYGYTF

J gene: TRBJ2-1
V gene: TRBV5-1
clone size: -
D gene: TRBD2
CDR3 DNA: TGCGCCAGCAGCCCGGGACTAGCGGGACCGCCCAATGAGCAGTTCTTC
CDR3 protein: CASSPGLAGPPNEQFF

J gene: TRBJ1-5
V gene: TRBV7-9
clone size: -
D gene: -
CDR3 DNA: TGTGCCAGCAGCTTTTTATCTCAGCCCCAGCATTTT
CDR3 protein: CASSFLSQPQHF

J gene: TRBJ2-3
V gene: TRBV30
clone size: -
D gene: TRBD2
CDR3 DNA: TGTGCCTGGAGTCTACTAGCGGGGGCCACAGATACGCAGTATTTT
CDR3 protein: CAWSLLAGATDTQYF

J gene: TRBJ1-1
V gene: TRBV25-1
clone size: -
D gene: TRBD1
CDR3 DNA: TGTGCCAGCAGTGACCGGCGCGCGACAGGGAGGACTGAAGCTTTCTTT
CDR3 protein: CASSDRRATGRTEAFF

J gene: TRBJ2-1
V gene: TRBV6-1
clone size: -
D gene: -
CDR3 DNA: TGTGCCAGCAGTGTTTATGAGCAGTTCTTC
CDR3 protein: CASSVYEQFF

J gene: TRBJ2-5
V gene: TRBV18
clone size: -
D gene: -
CDR3 DNA: TGTGCCAGCTCACCACCGGGGGCGCGGGGGTCTCAAGAGACCCAGTACTTC
CDR3 protein: CASSPPGARGSQETQYF

J gene: TRBJ2-7
V gene: TRBV18
clone size: -
D gene: TRBD1
CDR3 DNA: TGTGCCAGCTCAATCGGGACAGGGCGGAATTTCGACTTC
CDR3 protein: CASSIGTGRNFDF

J gene: TRBJ1-1
V gene: TRBV19
clone size: -
D gene: -
CDR3 DNA: TGTGCCAGTAGTATCGGCAGGGCGAACACTGAAGCTTTCTTT
CDR3 protein: CASSIGRANTEAFF

J gene: TRBJ2-5
V gene: TRBV6-5
clone size: -
D gene: -
CDR3 DNA: TGTGCCAGCAGTTACTCATTCCAGGGTGGGGAGACCCAGTACTTC
CDR3 protein: CASSYSFQGGETQYF

J gene: TRBJ1-1
V gene: TRBV28
clone size: -
D gene: -
CDR3 DNA: TGTGCCACCTCCCAGGCCGGAGCCTCTGAAAACACTGAAGCTTTCTTT
CDR3 protein: CATSQAGASENTEAFF

J gene: TRBJ2-7
V gene: TRBV2
clone size: few
D gene: -
CDR3 DNA: TGTGCCAGCAGTGAGTCGGGCGCCCACTCCTACGAGCAGTACTTC
CDR3 protein: CASSESGAHSYEQYF

J gene: TRBJ1-1
V gene: TRBV28
clone size: -
D gene: -
CDR3 DNA: TGTGCCAGCAGGGTCTACCAAACAATAGAAGCTTTCTTT
CDR3 protein: CASRVYQTIEAFF

J gene: TRBJ1-1
V gene: TRBV6-1
clone size: -
D gene: -
CDR3 DNA: TGTGCCAGCAGGAGGGGGGTTGGGGAAGAAGCTTTCTTT
CDR3 protein: CASRRGVGEEAFF

J gene: TRBJ2-5
V gene: TRBV9
clone size: -
D gene: TRBD2
CDR3 DNA: TGTGCCAGCAGTGGACTAGCGGGGGGGAGAGAGACCCAGTACTTC
CDR3 protein: CASSGLAGGRETQYF

J gene: TRBJ2-5
V gene: TRBV4-1
clone size: few
D gene: -
CDR3 DNA: TGCGCCAGCAGCCTAGGCATCAGCACGGACCAAGAGACCCAGTACTTC
CDR3 protein: CASSLGISTDQETQYF

J gene: TRBJ2-7
V gene: TRBV19
clone size: -
D gene: TRBD2
CDR3 DNA: TGTGCCAGTAGCCCGAGACTAGCGGTTTCCTACGAGCAGTACTTC
CDR3 protein: CASSPRLAVSYEQYF

J gene: TRBJ1-5
V gene: TRBV5-5
clone size: -
D gene: TRBD1
CDR3 DNA: TGTGCCAGCAGCGCCGGGACAGACAATCAGCCCCAGCATTTT
CDR3 protein: CASSAGTDNQPQHF

J gene: TRBJ2-5
V gene: TRBV5-6
clone size: -
D gene: TRBD2
CDR3 DNA: TGTGCCAGCAGCCGACTAGCGGGAGGGGTGACCCAGTACTTC
CDR3 protein: CASSRLAGGVTQYF

J gene: TRBJ1-2
V gene: TRBV5-5
clone size: -
D gene: -
CDR3 DNA: TGTGCCAGCAGCTTGGGTGATAACTATGGCTACACCTTC
CDR3 protein: CASSLGDNYGYTF

J gene: TRBJ1-5
V gene: TRBV30
clone size: -
D gene: -
CDR3 DNA: TGTGCCTGGACTTTGGGAGGAATTAGCAATCAGCCCCAGCATTTT
CDR3 protein: CAWTLGGISNQPQHF

J gene: TRBJ2-2
V gene: TRBV6-1
clone size: once
D gene: TRBD1
CDR3 DNA: TGTGCCAGCAGTGATAAGGTCGGGACAGGGGGGACCGGGGAGCTGTTTTTT
CDR3 protein: CASSDKVGTGGTGELFF

J gene: TRBJ2-7
V gene: TRBV7-2
clone size: -
D gene: TRBD2
CDR3 DNA: TGTGCCAGCAGCCCCGGACTAGCGGGGGGTGGTTACGAGCAGTACTTC
CDR3 protein: CASSPGLAGGGYEQYF

J gene: TRBJ2-5
V gene: TRBV27
clone size: -
D gene: TRBD1
CDR3 DNA: TGTGCCAGCAGTCTAGTTTCCATCTCCGGGACAGGGGGAGAGACCCAGTACTTC
CDR3 protein: CASSLVSISGTGGETQYF

J gene: TRBJ1-2
V gene: TRBV10-1
clone size: -
D gene: TRBD1
CDR3 DNA: TGCGCCAGCAGTACGGTACTGAGACAGGGGGCTAGTAACTATGGCTACACCTTC
CDR3 protein: CASSTVLRQGASNYGYTF

J gene: TRBJ2-7
V gene: TRBV19
clone size: -
D gene: -
CDR3 DNA: TGTGCCAGCACATCGGGACGGGACTCCTACGAGCAGTACTTC
CDR3 protein: CASTSGRDSYEQYF

J gene: TRBJ2-5
V gene: TRBV18
clone size: -
D gene: TRBD1
CDR3 DNA: TGTGCCAGCTCACCACGGGGAGCGCGACAGGGGGAAGAGACCCAGTACTTC
CDR3 protein: CASSPRGARQGEETQYF

J gene: TRBJ2-1
V gene: TRBV5-6
clone size: -
D gene: TRBD2
CDR3 DNA: TGTGCCAGCAGCTTCCTCCTGGCGGGAGGGTCCTACAATGAGCAGTTCTTC
CDR3 protein: CASSFLLAGGSYNEQFF